These T cell receptor beta chains were read from a single sample in a study of beta chain features in type 1 diabetes. Method: immunoSEQ multiplex PCR; TCRdb's copy keeps in-frame clones and lacks some. The sample lists just under 150,000 clones, roughly 10% occurring once. The sequencing input was naive CD4+ T cells from blood. Every receptor here comes from a man aged 18 to 29 in good health. The CDR3 runs from the conserved cysteine through the conserved F or W. The D gene is left open where the match is weak. Clone size appears in some rows only: once, few, many, or a class for an expanded clone.

TGTGCCAGCAGCGTAGCCCAGCGGGGGGCCTACAATGAGCAGTTCTTC | CASSVAQRGAYNEQFF | TRBD2 | few | TRBJ2-1 | TRBV9
TGTGCCAGCTCACCCGACAGTAAGAATCAGCCCCAGCATTTT | CASSPDSKNQPQHF | - | few | TRBJ1-5 | TRBV18
TGTGCCAGCGCTCGGGGACTAGCTGTGGAGGAGCAGTACTTC | CASARGLAVEEQYF | TRBD2 | many | TRBJ2-7 | TRBV5-4
TGTGCCAGCAGCGTAGCCCCTGCGGGGCGGGAGACCCAGTACTTC | CASSVAPAGRETQYF | - | - | TRBJ2-5 | TRBV9
TGTGCCAGCAGCCACAACGACAGGGGGCTCGTCTATGGCTACACCTTC | CASSHNDRGLVYGYTF | TRBD1 | - | TRBJ1-2 | TRBV6-6
TGCGCCAGCAGCACGGCTAGCGGGGGGGTGGCAGATACGCAGTATTTT | CASSTASGGVADTQYF | TRBD2 | many | TRBJ2-3 | TRBV4-3
TGTGCCAGCAGCTCCCTTACTAGCGGACAAGAGACCCAGTACTTC | CASSSLTSGQETQYF | TRBD2 | - | TRBJ2-5 | TRBV7-8
TGTGCCAGCAGCTTAGAGGACAGGCCTAATGAAAAACTGTTTTTT | CASSLEDRPNEKLFF | TRBD1 | - | TRBJ1-4 | TRBV7-8
TGCGCCAGCAGCCAAGATTCGGGGTCCGGGGAGCTGTTTTTT | CASSQDSGSGELFF | - | - | TRBJ2-2 | TRBV4-3
TGTGCCAGCAGCCAAGAGCTAGCGGGGGGCACAGATACGCAGTATTTT | CASSQELAGGTDTQYF | TRBD2 | - | TRBJ2-3 | TRBV4-2
TGTGCCAGCAGCCAAGAGGGGGCTAGCGGGGGTTCCGGGGAGCTGTTTTTT | CASSQEGASGGSGELFF | TRBD2 | - | TRBJ2-2 | TRBV4-2
TGCGCCAGCAGTCCGGGACAGAGCACAGATACGCAGTATTTT | CASSPGQSTDTQYF | TRBD1 | few | TRBJ2-3 | TRBV5-1
TGTGCCAGCAGCTCCCTAGCGGCTAGGGACGAGCAGTACTTC | CASSSLAARDEQYF | TRBD2 | - | TRBJ2-7 | TRBV4-2
TGTGCCAGCAGCTTACAGTGGCCCGGGGAGCTGTTTTTT | CASSLQWPGELFF | - | - | TRBJ2-2 | TRBV7-2
TGCGCCAGTACGGGACAGGGGGACTATGGCTACACCTTC | CASTGQGDYGYTF | TRBD1 | few | TRBJ1-2 | TRBV5-1
TGTGCCAGCACAATCAGTAGCACAGATACGCAGTATTTT | CASTISSTDTQYF | - | - | TRBJ2-3 | TRBV2
TGTGCCAGCAGTCGACAGGGGTTTGAAGCTTTCTTT | CASSRQGFEAFF | TRBD1 | - | TRBJ1-1 | TRBV7-9
TGCGCCAGCAGCCCCGACAGGGGGCAAGAGACCCAGTACTTC | CASSPDRGQETQYF | TRBD1 | - | TRBJ2-5 | TRBV5-1
TGTGCCAGCAGCTGGCCTGGCGGGGGAACAGATACGCAGTATTTT | CASSWPGGGTDTQYF | TRBD2 | few | TRBJ2-3 | TRBV5-6
TGTGCCAGCAGTCTCGACAGGACCAATGAAAAACTGTTTTTT | CASSLDRTNEKLFF | - | few | TRBJ1-4 | TRBV7-9
TGTGCCAGCAGCTTAGCGCTACGGTACGGGTCGAACTATGGCTACACCTTC | CASSLALRYGSNYGYTF | - | few | TRBJ1-2 | TRBV7-2
TGTGCCAGCAGCCAAGATAGCGGGGGGGCCGGGGAAGAGACCCAGTACTTC | CASSQDSGGAGEETQYF | TRBD2 | - | TRBJ2-5 | TRBV14
TGTGCCAGCAGCTTAAGGGGCGGGCTAGCGGGCTACACCGGGGAGCTGTTTTTT | CASSLRGGLAGYTGELFF | TRBD2 | - | TRBJ2-2 | TRBV7-2
TGTGCCAGCAGCTCCGACTGGCTCAAAGCAGATACGCAGTATTTT | CASSSDWLKADTQYF | - | few | TRBJ2-3 | TRBV11-2
TGTGCCTGGAGTGTATTACGGGATGAGCAGTACTTC | CAWSVLRDEQYF | - | few | TRBJ2-5 | TRBV30
TGTGCCAGCAGCTTAGGAGCCCCGGGGGGCGCCTATGGCTACACCTTC | CASSLGAPGGAYGYTF | - | - | TRBJ1-2 | TRBV7-2
TGTGCCAGCAGCTTTACGGGGGTTGGCAATGAGCAGTTCTTC | CASSFTGVGNEQFF | - | few | TRBJ2-1 | TRBV7-2
TGCGCCAGCAGCCAAGGGATGGACAGGGTGGTTGGCTACACCTTC | CASSQGMDRVVGYTF | TRBD1 | many | TRBJ1-2 | TRBV4-3
TGTGCCAGCAGCTCACTAGCGGAGGGAGGAGAGACCCAGTACTTC | CASSSLAEGGETQYF | TRBD2 | once | TRBJ2-5 | TRBV11-2
TGTGCCAGCAGCTTTGTATTCGGGGGAATGAACACTGAAGCTTTCTTT | CASSFVFGGMNTEAFF | - | - | TRBJ1-1 | TRBV7-2
TGTGCCAGCAGCTTGGACAGGGTCACAGATACGCAGTATTTT | CASSLDRVTDTQYF | - | - | TRBJ2-3 | TRBV5-5
TGTGCCAGCAGCGTAGGTACAGGGGAGTATAGCAATCAGCCCCAGCATTTT | CASSVGTGEYSNQPQHF | TRBD1 | few | TRBJ1-5 | TRBV9
TGTGCCAGCAGCTTGGGCTCCCGGGAGACCCAGTACTTC | CASSLGSRETQYF | - | few | TRBJ2-5 | TRBV5-4
TGTGCCAGCAGCTTAGCGTCGCGGGGCCTCAATGAGCAGTTCTTC | CASSLASRGLNEQFF | - | many | TRBJ2-1 | TRBV7-9
TGCGCCAGCAGCACCGTACTAGCGTATAACACCGGGGAGCTGTTTTTT | CASSTVLAYNTGELFF | TRBD2 | few | TRBJ2-2 | TRBV5-1
TGCGCCAGCAGCCAAGGGCTAGCGGGGGGTAGCACAGATACGCAGTATTTT | CASSQGLAGGSTDTQYF | TRBD2 | few | TRBJ2-3 | TRBV4-1
TGTGCCAGCAGCCAAGCCATAGCGGGGGGTTTGTACGAGCAGTACTTC | CASSQAIAGGLYEQYF | TRBD2 | few | TRBJ2-7 | TRBV4-2
TGTGCCAGCAGCCCAGGGACTAGCGGGGGCCTTCAAGAGACCCAGTACTTC | CASSPGTSGGLQETQYF | TRBD2 | few | TRBJ2-5 | TRBV5-5
TGTGCCAGCAGTCCGGACAGGCTCGGAGGGACCGGGGAGCTGTTTTTT | CASSPDRLGGTGELFF | - | few | TRBJ2-2 | TRBV2
TGTGCCAGCAGCGCCACCAATCTAGCGGGGGGGCCGGATACGCAGTATTTT | CASSATNLAGGPDTQYF | TRBD2 | - | TRBJ2-3 | TRBV5-6
TGTGCCAGCAGCATCCGGACAGGATCTGGGGCCAACGTCCTGACTTTC | CASSIRTGSGANVLTF | TRBD1 | many | TRBJ2-6 | TRBV5-5
TGTGCCAGCAGCGATCGGTTGGGCAATCAGCCCCAGCATTTT | CASSDRLGNQPQHF | - | - | TRBJ1-5 | TRBV7-2
TGTGCCAGCAGACACGGACAGGCCCACACCGGGGAGCTGTTTTTT | CASRHGQAHTGELFF | TRBD1 | - | TRBJ2-2 | TRBV7-8
TGTGCCAGTAGTATCATAGCGGGGGCCCGCACAGATACGCAGTATTTT | CASSIIAGARTDTQYF | TRBD2 | few | TRBJ2-3 | TRBV19
TGTGCCAGCAGCTCGACAGGGGGCTCCTACGAGCAGTACTTC | CASSSTGGSYEQYF | TRBD1 | few | TRBJ2-7 | TRBV7-9
TGTGCCAGCAGCTTAGACAGAAAAGAGACCCAGTACTTC | CASSLDRKETQYF | - | few | TRBJ2-5 | TRBV7-6
TGTGCCAGCAGCCAAGTATTGTCTAGCGGGGGGGATAGGGATACGCAGTATTTT | CASSQVLSSGGDRDTQYF | TRBD2 | - | TRBJ2-3 | TRBV4-2
TGCGCCAGCAGCGGGACAGGCCAAGAGACCCAGTACTTC | CASSGTGQETQYF | TRBD1 | - | TRBJ2-5 | TRBV5-1
TGTGCCAGCAGCACGACAGGGGGCGGGAGTCAGCCCCAGCATTTT | CASSTTGGGSQPQHF | TRBD1 | - | TRBJ1-5 | TRBV5-6
TGCAGCGGTAAATACGACAGGCGGAACACTGAAGCTTTCTTT | CSGKYDRRNTEAFF | - | many | TRBJ1-1 | TRBV29-1
TGTGCCAGCAGTGGGAAGCGGGGGGGCCTGGCTGAGCAGTTCTTC | CASSGKRGGLAEQFF | TRBD2 | few | TRBJ2-1 | TRBV2
TGTGCCAGCAGCTTATACGGCAGGGGTTCCTACGAGCAGTACTTC | CASSLYGRGSYEQYF | - | few | TRBJ2-7 | TRBV7-9
TGTGCCAGCAGCCAAGCCGGGACTAGCGAAGAGACCCAGTACTTC | CASSQAGTSEETQYF | TRBD2 | - | TRBJ2-5 | TRBV4-2
TGTGCCAGCAGCTTCGGGACTCTTGTCGGGCAGCCCCAGCATTTT | CASSFGTLVGQPQHF | - | few | TRBJ1-5 | TRBV7-2
TGCGCCAGCAGCTTGGTTGGGACTAGGGGGTACAATGAGCAGTTCTTC | CASSLVGTRGYNEQFF | TRBD2 | - | TRBJ2-1 | TRBV5-1
TGTGCCAGCAGAACCAGGGTCAGCTACACCTTC | CASRTRVSYTF | - | - | TRBJ1-2 | TRBV6-5
TGTGCCAGCAGCTTAGCGCCTAGCGGGGGGCGGGAGACCCAGTACTTC | CASSLAPSGGRETQYF | TRBD2 | few | TRBJ2-5 | TRBV7-2